The 31 T cell receptor beta chains in this list originate from one sample, sequenced in a study of blood T cell repertoires in COVID-19. This table comes from immunoSEQ multiplex PCR, and its TCRdb copy is limited to in-frame clones, with some not included. The table records 250,000 to 300,000 clones, around 92% of them present only once. Sequenced: PBMCs or T cells enriched from blood (not recorded which). The receptor source for this set is a woman aged 60-75 years who had recovered from COVID-19.

The rearrangement links TRBV11-2 to TRBJ1-2; D is ambiguous. Trimming cost V 4 bases and J 0 bases, with 6 bases left between them. This CDR3 has 13 residues. Germline V CDR1 and CDR2: SGHAT, FQNNGV. This CDR3 is CASSYQTNYGYTF. For the CDR3, the DNA is TGTGCCAGCAGCTATCAGACTAACTATGGCTACACCTTC.

This clone has more than one count but fewer than ten. V gene TRBV12-3 or TRBV12-4 combines with J gene TRBJ1-1; no firm D call. There are 12 residues in the CDR3. Trimming took off 7 bases at V and 7 bases at J, with 13 bases between the two ends. CDR3 amino acids: CASISPGFEAFF. CDR3 coding DNA: TGTGCCAGCATCTCACCGGGGTTTGAAGCTTTCTTT.

The chain carries TRBV5-1 and TRBJ2-1; 7 nucleotides align to TRBD2. The V gene's germline CDR1 is SGHRS and CDR2 YFSETQ. V lost 1 base, J lost 6 bases, and 10 bases stayed unmatched. There are 16 residues in the CDR3. This chain's CDR3 is CASSLFDWSGGNEQFF. DNA for the CDR3: TGCGCCAGCAGCTTGTTCGACTGGTCGGGGGGCAATGAGCAGTTCTTC.

J is TRBJ2-5 and V is TRBV28; D is ambiguous. Germline assignment: CDR1 MDHEN and CDR2 SYDVKM. The CDR3 is 13 amino acids. Trimming stripped 5 bases from V and 2 bases from J, with 9 bases between. The CDR3 region has the DNA TGTGCCAGCAGTCCTGCGAGTCAAGAGACCCAGTACTTC. Its protein product is CASSPASQETQYF.

The rearrangement joins TRBV7-2 to TRBJ1-5; D gene unclear. There are 13 residues in the CDR3. Per germline, CDR1 SGHTA and CDR2 FQGNSA. The germline V and J ends were trimmed by 5 bases and 0 bases, with 5 bases remaining between them. CDR3 sequence reads: CASSRDSNQPQHF. The DNA for the CDR3 is TGTGCCAGCAGCCGGGATAGCAATCAGCCCCAGCATTTT.

V usage is TRBV20-1 and J usage is TRBJ2-7; 7 nucleotides line up with TRBD2. Trimming removed 3 bases from V and 2 bases from J; junction bases left unmatched: 4. This CDR3 has 13 residues. Germline assignment: CDR1 DFQATT and CDR2 SNEGSKA (reference sequence). The CDR3 is CSASRAGTYEQYF. The CDR3 coding sequence is TGCAGTGCTAGTCGAGCGGGGACCTACGAGCAGTACTTC.

This clone was observed a single time. This chain uses TRBV27 with TRBJ2-2; maybe TRBD2 (7 bases). This CDR3 is 18 amino acids long. V was trimmed by 0 bases and J by 5 bases, leaving 19 bases between them. CDR1 and CDR2 from the germline V gene are MNHEY and SMNVEV (reference sequence). The CDR3 DNA sequence: TGTGCCAGCAGTTTATCTCGCGGGGGCGTCGGGAGAACCGGGGAGCTGTTTTTT. Protein product: CASSLSRGGVGRTGELFF.

V usage is TRBV6-5 and J usage is TRBJ2-1; the match to TRBD1 covers 8 bases. J was trimmed by 8 bases and V by 8 bases; bases with no gene match: 11. This CDR3 is 14 amino acids long. Germline V lookup: CDR1 MNHEY, CDR2 SVGAGI. CDR3 DNA: TGTGCCAGCCGGCGATCAGGGGGCGAGGATGAGCAGTTCTTC. It codes for CASRRSGGEDEQFF.

This clone has ten or more counts. This specimen includes other DNA sequences encoding the same CDR3. Written as DNA, the CDR3 is TGTGCCAGCAGCCATAGGGTAGGGGGTTTGAACAATGAGCAGTTCTTC. Translated: CASSHRVGGLNNEQFF. The genes are TRBV14 and TRBJ2-1; D might be TRBD1 (6 bases). Trimming shortened V by 3 bases and J by 5 bases, and 17 bases separated the two germline ends. Germline V lookup: CDR1 SGHDN, CDR2 FVKESK. CDR3 length: 16 residues.

This chain uses TRBV11-3 with TRBJ1-4, with D unresolved. Trimming stripped 5 bases from V and 7 bases from J, with 17 bases between. CDR3 length: 15 amino acids. Germline V gene lookup returns CDR1 SGHNT and CDR2 YENEEA. The CDR3 nucleotides read TGTGCCAGCAGCCAAGGATGGGGAGATGGTGAAAAACTGTTTTTT. This gives the protein CASSQGWGDGEKLFF.

The chain has TRBV5-1 and TRBJ1-1, with unresolved D. V was trimmed by 7 bases and J by 3 bases, leaving 10 bases between them. The CDR3 contains 12 residues. The germline V gene encodes CDR1 SGHRS and CDR2 YFSETQ. The CDR3 DNA is TGCGCCAGCTCGGTAGAAGACACTGAAGCTTTCTTT. Amino acid sequence: CASSVEDTEAFF.

The chain links TRBV5-1 to TRBJ2-3; 12 bases line up with TRBD2. Germline CDR1 and CDR2: SGHRS and YFSETQ. The CDR3 runs to 15 residues. J gave up 3 bases and V 4 bases, and 3 bases lay outside the gene matches. CDR3 in amino acids: CASSTGLAGTDTQYF. CDR3 DNA: TGCGCCAGCAGCACCGGACTAGCGGGAACAGATACGCAGTATTTT.

V is TRBV18 and J is TRBJ2-3; TRBD1 is a possible D gene (6 bases). CDR1 is KGHSH and CDR2 is LQKENI in the germline V gene. This CDR3 comprises 14 residues. The ends were cut back, 2 bases at V and 2 bases at J, with 8 bases in the middle. CDR3 residues: CASSPRTDTDTQYF. The DNA of the CDR3 is TGTGCCAGCTCACCAAGGACAGACACAGATACGCAGTATTTT.

The V gene is TRBV28, the J gene TRBJ1-1, with D tentatively TRBD1 (5 bases). The CDR3 is made up of 14 amino acids. V lost 6 bases to trimming and J lost 3 bases, with 14 bases between them. Germline CDR1 and CDR2: MDHEN and SYDVKM. Written as DNA, the CDR3 is TGTGCCAGCAGAGAAAGCGGGGACTACACTGAAGCTTTCTTT. This translates into CASRESGDYTEAFF.

A few counts support this clone. The rearrangement joins TRBV5-1 to TRBJ1-2, with a tentative D call TRBD1 (5 bases). CDR1 is SGHRS, CDR2 YFSETQ, per germline. CDR3 size: 14 residues. Trimming shortened V by 0 bases and J by 8 bases, and 14 bases separated the two germline ends. This CDR3 is CASSLVGGGNGYTF. CDR3 coding DNA: TGCGCCAGCAGCTTGGTGGGGGGAGGAAACGGCTACACCTTC.

J is TRBJ2-3 and V is TRBV5-1; 8 nucleotides agree with TRBD2. With 6 bases clipped from V and 3 bases from J, the junction kept 9 bases outside the gene matches. The CDR3 extends over 15 amino acids. The germline V gene has CDR1 SGHRS and CDR2 YFSETQ. For the CDR3, the DNA is TGCGCCAGCATCGAAGGGGCGGGAGGAACAGATACGCAGTATTTT. As protein: CASIEGAGGTDTQYF.

This chain uses TRBV5-1 with TRBJ1-1; TRBD1 might be the D (6 bases). V was shortened by 3 bases and J by 7 bases, with 13 bases between the two germline ends. CDR3 length equals 13 residues. Looked up from germline, CDR1 is SGHRS and CDR2 is YFSETQ. The CDR3 DNA reads as TGCGCCAGCAGCTCCTATTTACAGGGTGAAGCTTTCTTT. Amino acids: CASSSYLQGEAFF.

The chain has TRBV27 and TRBJ2-1; 9 bases are shared with TRBD2. The CDR3 spans 15 residues. CDR1 is MNHEY and CDR2 is SMNVEV in the germline V gene (reference sequence). V shed 6 bases and J 2 bases; nucleotides not matched to a gene: 5. The CDR3 sequence: CASRILAGPYNEQFF. CDR3 nucleotides: TGTGCCAGCAGGATACTAGCGGGTCCCTACAATGAGCAGTTCTTC.

This rearrangement joins TRBV9 to TRBJ2-1; 7 nucleotides agree with TRBD2. The trim removed 4 bases at V and 4 bases at J, leaving 14 bases unmatched. The CDR3 contains 17 residues. Germline CDR1 SGDLS, CDR2 YYNGEE. DNA of the CDR3: TGTGCCAGCAGCATAGCTGGGTCGGGGGGATCTTACAATGAGCAGTTCTTC. Residues: CASSIAGSGGSYNEQFF.

The rearrangement uses TRBV6-2 or TRBV6-3 and TRBJ2-2; 11 bases line up with TRBD1. The CDR3 spans 18 residues. The germline gives CDR1 MNHEY, CDR2 SVGEGT. The V segment lost 4 bases and the J segment 7 bases; nucleotides outside the gene matches: 14. The CDR3 protein is CASSSRPGQGVRSGELFF. CDR3 nucleotides: TGTGCCAGCAGTTCACGACCGGGACAGGGGGTTAGGAGCGGGGAGCTGTTTTTT.

The chain joins TRBV3-1 (or the pseudogene TRBV3-2) to TRBJ1-1, with 8 bases identical to TRBD1. In germline, CDR1 is LGHDT, CDR2 YNNKEL (reference sequence). This CDR3 contains 13 residues. The V segment lost 4 bases and the J segment 10 bases; nucleotides outside the gene matches: 8. DNA for the CDR3: TGTGCCAGCAGCCTTGGACAGGGAGGAGGAGCTTTCTTT. Translation: CASSLGQGGGAFF.

The J gene is TRBJ1-2, the V gene TRBV5-1, with a possible D match to TRBD1 (6 bases). V was trimmed by 1 base and J by 2 bases, leaving 9 bases between them. The CDR3 sequence is 14 residues long. CDR1 is SGHRS, CDR2 YFSETQ, per germline. CDR3 DNA sequence: TGCGCCAGCAGCTTGCGGACAGAGAACTATGGCTACACCTTC. Translating gives CASSLRTENYGYTF. Full variable domain (outside the CDR3, taken from reference TRBV5-1 and TRBJ1-2): KAGVTQTPRYLIKTRGQQVTLSCSPISGHRSVSWYQQTPGQGLQFLFEYFSETQRNKGNFPGRFSGRQFSNSRSEMNVSTLELGDSALYLCASSLRTENYGYTFGSGTRLTVV.

The V and J genes are TRBV30 and TRBJ1-4; weak D call: TRBD1 (5 bases). This CDR3 contains 14 residues. Germline V gene data show CDR1 as GTSNPN and CDR2 as SVGIG (reference sequence). Trimming took off 5 bases at V and 7 bases at J, with 17 bases between the two ends. The CDR3 is CAWGGTGRSEKLFF. The CDR3 nucleotides are TGTGCCTGGGGGGGTACCGGGAGGTCTGAAAAACTGTTTTTT. Drawing the rest from reference TRBV30 and TRBJ1-4, the complete variable domain is SQTIHQWPATLVQPVGSPLSLECTVEGTSNPNLYWYRQAAGRGLQLLFYSVGIGQISSEVPQNLSASRPQDRQFILSSKKLLLSDSGFYLCAWGGTGRSEKLFFGSGTQLSVL.

This clone has only a few counts. The rearrangement uses TRBV19 and TRBJ2-1; D uncertain. CDR1 and CDR2 (germline): LNHDA, SQIVND (reference sequence). Trimming removed 7 bases from V and 6 bases from J, with 10 bases in between. The CDR3 is made up of 12 amino acids. CDR3 nucleotides: TGTGCCAGTACTGCAGGCTTCAATGAGCAGTTCTTC. This gives the protein CASTAGFNEQFF. The full variable domain, completed using reference TRBV19 and TRBJ2-1, is DGGITQSPKYLFRKEGQNVTLSCEQNLNHDAMYWYRQDPGQGLRLIYYSQIVNDFQKGDIAEGYSVSREKKESFPLTVTSAQKNPTAFYLCASTAGFNEQFFGPGTRLTVL.

The chain links TRBV27 to TRBJ2-7; 9 bases match TRBD2. Germline loops: CDR1 MNHEY, CDR2 SMNVEV (reference sequence). CDR3 length: 16 residues. With 1 base clipped from V and 4 bases from J, the junction kept 8 bases outside the gene matches. In nucleotides, the CDR3 is TGTGCCAGCAGTTTATTAGAGACTAGCGGATTTTACGAGCAGTACTTC. As protein: CASSLLETSGFYEQYF.

The rearrangement uses TRBV25-1 and TRBJ2-7; the D gene is possibly TRBD2 (5 bases). In germline, CDR1 is MGHDK, CDR2 SYGVNS. Between the trimmed V and J ends, which lost 1 base and 2 bases, there was a span of 15 bases. This CDR3 comprises 16 residues. Written as DNA, the CDR3 is TGTGCCAGCAGTGAATGGAGGACGGGGAACACCTACGAGCAGTACTTC. It is translated as CASSEWRTGNTYEQYF.

The genes are TRBV4-1 and TRBJ2-1, with 10 bases identical to TRBD2. Germline assignment: CDR1 MGHRA and CDR2 YSYEKL. The CDR3 loop spans 18 amino acids. J lost 4 bases, V lost 1 base, and 10 bases had no gene match. The CDR3 region has the DNA TGCGCCAGCAGCCAAGCCCCGCTAGCGGGAGCGAGTTACAATGAGCAGTTCTTC. Translated, it gives CASSQAPLAGASYNEQFF.

The rearrangement links TRBV10-2 to TRBJ2-5, with 7 bases that match TRBD2. This CDR3 region has 12 residues. The germline V gene encodes CDR1 WSHSY and CDR2 SAAADI. Trimming removed 11 bases from V and 0 bases from J; junction bases left unmatched: 3. CDR3 sequence (DNA): TGCGCCGTTGCGGGGGACCAAGAGACCCAGTACTTC. Encoded protein: CAVAGDQETQYF.

This sequence joins TRBV7-2 and TRBJ1-1, with 8 bases lining up with TRBD1. This CDR3 has 17 residues. Looked up from germline, CDR1 is SGHTA and CDR2 is FQGNSA. V shed 1 base and J 4 bases; nucleotides not matched to a gene: 11. CDR3 coding DNA: TGTGCCAGCAGCTTAGTGGCGGCAGGGGGCGCGGGCACTGAAGCTTTCTTT. Its protein is CASSLVAAGGAGTEAFF.

The chain couples TRBV19 to TRBJ2-3; TRBD1 matches 7 bases. Germline CDR1 LNHDA, CDR2 SQIVND (reference sequence). The CDR3 loop spans 13 amino acids. The ends lost 6 bases at V and 1 base at J; junction bases unmatched: 1. The CDR3 coding sequence is TGTGCCAGTAGCCAGGGGGGCACAGATACGCAGTATTTT. As protein: CASSQGGTDTQYF.

V is TRBV19 and J is TRBJ2-2, with D tentatively TRBD1 (6 bases). The germline CDR1 and CDR2 sequences are LNHDA and SQIVND (reference sequence). Trimming removed 7 bases at V and 7 bases at J, with 25 bases between. This CDR3 region has 17 residues. CDR3 coding DNA: TGTGCCAGTACCCCCAACCAGGGGAAGAGCGGCGGCGGGGAGCTGTTTTTT. Encoded protein: CASTPNQGKSGGGELFF.